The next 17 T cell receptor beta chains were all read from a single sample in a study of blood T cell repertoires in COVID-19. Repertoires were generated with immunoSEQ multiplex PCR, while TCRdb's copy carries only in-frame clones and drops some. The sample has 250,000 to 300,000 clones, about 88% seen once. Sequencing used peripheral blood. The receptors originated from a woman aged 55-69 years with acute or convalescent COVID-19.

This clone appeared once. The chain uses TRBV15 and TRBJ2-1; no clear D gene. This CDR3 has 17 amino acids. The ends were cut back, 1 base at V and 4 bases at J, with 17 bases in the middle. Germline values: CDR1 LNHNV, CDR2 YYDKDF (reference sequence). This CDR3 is CATSRVPLARSYNEQFF. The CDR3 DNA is TGTGCCACCAGCAGAGTCCCCCTCGCGCGCTCTTACAATGAGCAGTTCTTC.

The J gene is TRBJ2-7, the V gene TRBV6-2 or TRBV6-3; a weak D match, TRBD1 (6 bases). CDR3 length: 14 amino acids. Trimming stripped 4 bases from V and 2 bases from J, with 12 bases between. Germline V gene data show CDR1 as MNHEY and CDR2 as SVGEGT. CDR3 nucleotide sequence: TGTGCCAGCAGTTCATACAGGGTCCCCTACGAGCAGTACTTC. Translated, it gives CASSSYRVPYEQYF.

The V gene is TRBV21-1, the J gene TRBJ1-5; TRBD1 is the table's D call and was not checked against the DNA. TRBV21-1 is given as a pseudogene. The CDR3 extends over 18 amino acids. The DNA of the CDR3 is TGTGCCAGCAGCCAAAGGTATCAGGGGGGCCGTGTAAATCAGCCCCAGCATTTT. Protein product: CASSQRYQGGRVNQPQHF.

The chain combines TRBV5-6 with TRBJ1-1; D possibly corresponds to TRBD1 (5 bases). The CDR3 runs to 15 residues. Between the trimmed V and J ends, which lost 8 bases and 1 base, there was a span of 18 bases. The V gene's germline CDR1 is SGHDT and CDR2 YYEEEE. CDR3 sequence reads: CASLRRQRWNTEAFF. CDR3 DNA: TGTGCCAGTTTGAGGCGACAGCGATGGAACACTGAAGCTTTCTTT.

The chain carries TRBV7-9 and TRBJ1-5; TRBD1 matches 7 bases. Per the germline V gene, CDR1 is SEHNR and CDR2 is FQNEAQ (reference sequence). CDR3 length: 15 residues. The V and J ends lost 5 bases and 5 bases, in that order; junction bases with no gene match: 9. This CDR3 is CASSQIDRVDQPQHF. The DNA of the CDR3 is TGTGCCAGCAGCCAGATAGACAGGGTCGATCAGCCCCAGCATTTT.

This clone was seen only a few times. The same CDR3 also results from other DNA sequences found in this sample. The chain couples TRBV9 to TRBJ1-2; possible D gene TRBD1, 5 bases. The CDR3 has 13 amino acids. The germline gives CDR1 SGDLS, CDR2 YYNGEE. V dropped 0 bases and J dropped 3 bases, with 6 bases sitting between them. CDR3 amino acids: CASSVGGDYGYTF. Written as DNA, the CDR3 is TGTGCCAGCAGCGTAGGGGGGGACTATGGCTACACCTTC.

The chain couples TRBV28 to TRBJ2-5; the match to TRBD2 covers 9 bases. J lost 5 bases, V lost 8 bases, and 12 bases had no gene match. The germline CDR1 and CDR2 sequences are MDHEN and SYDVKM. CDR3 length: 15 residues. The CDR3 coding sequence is TGTGCCAGCGGTGAAGGACTAGCGAGTTTGGAGACCCAGTACTTC. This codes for CASGEGLASLETQYF.

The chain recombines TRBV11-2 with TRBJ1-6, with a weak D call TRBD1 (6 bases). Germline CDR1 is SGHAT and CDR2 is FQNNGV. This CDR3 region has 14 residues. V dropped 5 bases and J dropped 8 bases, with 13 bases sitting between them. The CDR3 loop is CASSPPGAHSPLHF. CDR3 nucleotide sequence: TGTGCCAGCAGCCCCCCAGGGGCCCATTCACCCCTCCACTTT.

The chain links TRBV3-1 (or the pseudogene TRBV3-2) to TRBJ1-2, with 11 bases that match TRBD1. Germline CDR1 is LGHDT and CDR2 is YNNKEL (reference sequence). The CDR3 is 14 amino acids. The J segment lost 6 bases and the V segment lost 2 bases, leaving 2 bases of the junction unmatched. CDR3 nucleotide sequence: TGTGCCAGCAGCCAACGGGACAGGGGGAATGGCTACACCTTC. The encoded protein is CASSQRDRGNGYTF.

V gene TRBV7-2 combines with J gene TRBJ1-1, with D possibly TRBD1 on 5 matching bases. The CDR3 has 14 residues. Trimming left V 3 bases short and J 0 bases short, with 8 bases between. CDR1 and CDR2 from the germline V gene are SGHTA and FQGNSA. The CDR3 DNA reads TGTGCCAGCAGCTTCGACAGATTGAACACTGAAGCTTTCTTT. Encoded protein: CASSFDRLNTEAFF.

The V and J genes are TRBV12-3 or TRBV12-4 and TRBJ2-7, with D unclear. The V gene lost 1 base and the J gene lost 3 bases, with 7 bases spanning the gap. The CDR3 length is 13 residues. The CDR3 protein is CASSLVVYYEQYF. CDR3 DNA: TGTGCCAGCAGTTTAGTAGTTTACTACGAGCAGTACTTC.

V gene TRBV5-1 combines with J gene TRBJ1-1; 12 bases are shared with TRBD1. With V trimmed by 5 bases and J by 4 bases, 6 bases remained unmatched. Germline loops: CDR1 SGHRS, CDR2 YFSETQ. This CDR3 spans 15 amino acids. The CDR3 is CASSAGTGGFTEAFF. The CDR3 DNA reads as TGCGCCAGCAGTGCCGGGACAGGGGGCTTCACTGAAGCTTTCTTT.

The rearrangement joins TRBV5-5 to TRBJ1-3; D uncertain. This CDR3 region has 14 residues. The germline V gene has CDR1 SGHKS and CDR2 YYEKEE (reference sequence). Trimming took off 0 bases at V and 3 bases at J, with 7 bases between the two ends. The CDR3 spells CASSLDAVGNTIYF. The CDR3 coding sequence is TGTGCCAGCAGCTTGGATGCAGTTGGAAACACCATATATTTT.

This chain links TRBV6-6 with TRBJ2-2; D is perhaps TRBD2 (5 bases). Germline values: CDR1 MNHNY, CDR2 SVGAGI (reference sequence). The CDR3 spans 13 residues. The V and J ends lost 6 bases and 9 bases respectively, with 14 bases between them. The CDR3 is CASSLDYMRELFF. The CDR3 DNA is TGTGCCAGCAGCCTCGACTATATGAGGGAGCTGTTTTTT.

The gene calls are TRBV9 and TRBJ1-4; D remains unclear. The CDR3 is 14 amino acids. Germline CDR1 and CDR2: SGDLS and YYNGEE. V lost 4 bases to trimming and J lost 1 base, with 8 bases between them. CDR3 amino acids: CASSPGVTNEKLFF. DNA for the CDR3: TGTGCCAGCAGCCCCGGGGTAACTAATGAAAAACTGTTTTTT.

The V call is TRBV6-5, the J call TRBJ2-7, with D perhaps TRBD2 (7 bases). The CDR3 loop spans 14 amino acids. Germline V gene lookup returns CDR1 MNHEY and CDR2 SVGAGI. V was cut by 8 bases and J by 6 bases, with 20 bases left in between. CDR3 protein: CASRNRGGLGEQYF. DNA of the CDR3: TGTGCCAGCCGGAATAGGGGGGGATTAGGCGAGCAGTACTTC.

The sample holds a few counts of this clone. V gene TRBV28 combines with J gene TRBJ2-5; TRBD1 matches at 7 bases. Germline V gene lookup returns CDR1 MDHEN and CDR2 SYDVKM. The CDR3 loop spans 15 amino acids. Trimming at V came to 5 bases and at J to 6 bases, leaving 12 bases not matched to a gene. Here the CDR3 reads CASSIWKTGEKTQYF. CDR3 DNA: TGTGCCAGCAGTATCTGGAAAACAGGGGAAAAGACCCAGTACTTC.